A single sample gave rise to the 25 T cell receptor beta chains below, sequenced in a study of T cells in Graves' hyperthyroidism and ophthalmopathy. From RNA transcripts, TCR beta CDR3 regions were amplified. In the first-round RT-PCR of the TCR CDR3, the HTBI primer set was used. Using its own MiXCR run on the multiplex PCR reads, TCRdb lists one record per CDR3 protein. The profile shows 500,000 to 750,000 distinct CDR3 sequences, around 16% of them singletons. Specimen: blood. All receptors come from a woman aged 25 to 39 with Graves' hyperthyroidism.

The V call is TRBV25-1, the J call TRBJ2-2; D is ambiguous. V was trimmed by 7 bases and J by 3 bases, leaving 6 bases between them. Germline V gives CDR1 MGHDK, CDR2 SYGVNS. The CDR3 is 12 amino acids. The CDR3 bases are TGTGCCAGCAAGAAATACACCGGGGAGCTGTTTTTT. Its translation is CASKKYTGELFF.

This clonotype has at least ten counts. The rearrangement links TRBV7-9 to TRBJ2-3; D is undetermined. The CDR3 covers 14 residues. Trimming removed 0 bases at V and 6 bases at J, with 10 bases between. Germline V gene data show CDR1 as SEHNR and CDR2 as FQNEAQ (reference sequence). The CDR3: CASSLAEFRDTQYF. CDR3 DNA: TGTGCCAGCAGCTTAGCGGAGTTTAGGGATACGCAGTATTTT.

This clonotype has at least ten counts. V usage is TRBV2 and J usage is TRBJ2-1; D is ambiguous. The germline V gene has CDR1 SNHLY and CDR2 FYNNEI. The CDR3 covers 13 residues. V was shortened by 8 bases and J by 8 bases, with 16 bases between the two germline ends. The CDR3 region is CASRRDTSDEQFF. The CDR3 nucleotides are TGTGCCAGCCGACGTGACACGAGCGATGAGCAGTTCTTC. Full variable domain (missing parts from reference TRBV2 and TRBJ2-1): EPEVTQTPSHQVTQMGQEVILRCVPISNHLYFYWYRQILGQKVEFLVSFYNNEISEKSEIFDDQFSVERPDGSNFTLKIRSTKLEDSAMYFCASRRDTSDEQFFGPGTRLTVL.

In this sample, this clonotype turned up many times. The J gene is TRBJ1-2, the V gene TRBV11-2; D gene unclear. The CDR3 consists of 15 residues. The germline V and J ends were trimmed by 2 bases and 4 bases, with 14 bases remaining between them. Per the germline V gene, CDR1 is SGHAT and CDR2 is FQNNGV. CDR3 nucleotides: TGTGCCAGCAGCTTAAACCGAAGAGGTGGCTATGGCTACACCTTC. Amino acid sequence: CASSLNRRGGYGYTF.

This clonotype has at least ten counts. CDR3 amino acids: CASSSHMTSYNEQFF. The CDR3 bases are TGTGCCAGCAGTTCACACATGACCTCCTACAATGAGCAGTTCTTC. This chain joins TRBV6-1 and TRBJ2-1, with D unresolved. Germline V gives CDR1 MNHNS, CDR2 SASEGT. The CDR3 extends over 15 amino acids. Trimming stripped 5 bases from V and 0 bases from J, with 11 bases between.

This clonotype was counted ten times or more. This sequence joins TRBV30 and TRBJ2-7; D unresolved. Looked up from germline, CDR1 is GTSNPN and CDR2 is SVGIG (reference sequence). V lost 8 bases and J lost 2, with 16 bases in between. This CDR3 has 13 amino acids. The CDR3 nucleotides read TGTGCCCTCGGGCTCACCGGCCCCTACGAGCAGTACTTC. This codes for CALGLTGPYEQYF. Together with reference TRBV30 and TRBJ2-7, the CDR3 gives the full variable domain: SQTIHQWPATLVQPVGSPLSLECTVEGTSNPNLYWYRQAAGRGLQLLFYSVGIGQISSEVPQNLSASRPQDRQFILSSKKLLLSDSGFYLCALGLTGPYEQYFGPGTRLTVT.

This clonotype was detected only once. This chain connects TRBV27 to TRBJ1-2; a possible D gene is TRBD1 (6 bases). The CDR3 is 14 amino acids. Trimming removed 6 bases at V and 3 bases at J, with 14 bases between. CDR1 is MNHEY, CDR2 SMNVEV, per germline (reference sequence). The CDR3 is CASRHRDTYYGYTF. For the CDR3, the DNA is TGTGCCAGCAGGCATCGGGACACCTACTATGGCTACACCTTC.

This clonotype was seen more than once but under ten times. The chain is built from TRBV6-1 and TRBJ1-3; TRBD1 matches 8 bases. Germline CDR1 and CDR2: MNHNS and SASEGT. After removal of 0 bases from V and 4 bases from J, the junction contained 2 bases not matched to a gene. The CDR3 loop spans 15 amino acids. CDR3 nucleotides: TGTGCCAGCAGTGAAGCGGGGACAGGCGGAAACACCATATATTTT. Amino acid sequence: CASSEAGTGGNTIYF.

The V gene is TRBV6-5, the J gene TRBJ2-7; D not resolved. The length of the CDR3 is 15 residues. CDR1 is MNHEY, CDR2 SVGAGI, per germline. V lost 0 bases and J 4 bases, leaving 13 bases between the germline ends. The CDR3 DNA sequence: TGTGCCAGCAGTTACTCGGGCCCCTATGGATACGAGCAGTACTTC. Residues: CASSYSGPYGYEQYF.

There are many counts of this clonotype. This sequence joins TRBV27 and TRBJ2-7; D is ambiguous. Deletions cut 7 bases from V and 5 bases from J, with 27 bases between. CDR1 and CDR2 from the germline V gene are MNHEY and SMNVEV (reference sequence). The CDR3 has 17 residues. CDR3 sequence (DNA): TGTGCCAGCACCCCAAGTGCTGTCCTAGGTGGTCTGGACGAGCAGTACTTC. As protein: CASTPSAVLGGLDEQYF.

This clonotype was found a few times. CDR3 sequence (DNA): TGCGCCAGCAGCTTGGTCTGGGACAACTCCTACGAGCAGTACTTC. This encodes CASSLVWDNSYEQYF. The V and J genes are TRBV5-1 and TRBJ2-7; possibly TRBD1 for D (6 bases). This CDR3 is 15 amino acids long. V was shortened by 0 bases and J by 0 bases, with 10 bases between the two germline ends. Per germline, CDR1 SGHRS and CDR2 YFSETQ.

The sample holds a few counts of this clonotype. The V call is TRBV20-1, the J call TRBJ1-1, with TRBD1 matching 7 bases. This CDR3 spans 12 amino acids. Germline V gene lookup returns CDR1 DFQATT and CDR2 SNEGSKA (reference sequence). V shed 4 bases, J shed 8 bases, and the junction held 7 bases outside the gene matches. CDR3 protein: CSAILRDREAFF. CDR3 sequence (DNA): TGCAGTGCTATCCTCCGGGACAGAGAAGCTTTCTTT.

This chain uses TRBV7-7 with TRBJ2-1; 7 bases align to TRBD2. V shed 1 base and J 4 bases; nucleotides not matched to a gene: 7. CDR3 length: 16 residues. The germline gives CDR1 SSHAT, CDR2 FNYEAQ (reference sequence). This CDR3 is CASSLGASGLYNEQFF. CDR3 in DNA: TGTGCCAGCAGCTTAGGCGCTAGCGGTTTATACAATGAGCAGTTCTTC.

In its sample, this clonotype was seen a few times. The chain couples TRBV14 to TRBJ2-1; 12 bases match TRBD2. CDR1 is SGHDN, CDR2 FVKESK, per germline. V dropped 2 bases and J dropped 14; count of bases not matched to a gene: 4. This CDR3 is 13 amino acids long. CDR3 DNA sequence: TGTGCCAGCAGCCAACTAGCGGGAGGGCCGGAGTTCTTC. Its translation is CASSQLAGGPEFF.

The rearrangement joins TRBV2 to TRBJ2-3; D call uncertain. Germline CDR1 and CDR2: SNHLY and FYNNEI. This CDR3 region has 12 residues. Trimming took off 3 bases at V and 4 bases at J, with 5 bases between the two ends. CDR3 loop: CASSEVPDTQYF. The DNA for the CDR3 is TGTGCCAGCAGTGAGGTGCCAGATACGCAGTATTTT. Combining the CDR3 with reference TRBV2 and TRBJ2-3 gives the whole variable domain EPEVTQTPSHQVTQMGQEVILRCVPISNHLYFYWYRQILGQKVEFLVSFYNNEISEKSEIFDDQFSVERPDGSNFTLKIRSTKLEDSAMYFCASSEVPDTQYFGPGTRLTVL.

About this clonotype: This clone may be a read error of a much larger clone one base away. V and J are TRBV28 and TRBJ2-7, with a weak D call TRBD2 (5 bases). Matching the DNA end better, TRBJ2-1 makes the J call doubtful. The germline CDR1 and CDR2 sequences are MDHEN and SYDVKM. The CDR3 extends over 15 amino acids. The CDR3: CASSPLRYADYEQFF. The CDR3 DNA reads TGTGCCAGCAGTCCCCTCAGGTATGCAGACTACGAGCAGTTCTTC.

Comments on this clonotype: A much larger clone sits a single nucleotide away, making a read error possible. The chain combines TRBV2 with TRBJ2-2; 11 nucleotides agree with TRBD2. This CDR3 is built from 14 residues. Germline V CDR1 and CDR2: SNHLY, FYNNEI. CDR3 region: CATRLAGKAGEPFF. The DNA for the CDR3 is TGTGCCACCAGACTAGCGGGAAAAGCCGGGGAGCCGTTTTTT. The variable domain in full, completed from reference TRBV2 and TRBJ2-2, reads EPEVTQTPSHQVTQMGQEVILRCVPISNHLYFYWYRQILGQKVEFLVSFYNNEISEKSEIFDDQFSVERPDGSNFTLKIRSTKLEDSAMYFCATRLAGKAGEPFFGEGSRLTVL.

This clonotype was counted at least ten times. This chain links TRBV2 with TRBJ1-3; 7 bases match TRBD1. From germline, CDR1 is SNHLY and CDR2 FYNNEI. V lost 9 bases and J lost 0; bases outside the gene matches: 17. This CDR3 region has 18 residues. CDR3: CASDGTVDTWSSGNTIYF. CDR3 DNA: TGTGCCAGTGATGGGACAGTCGATACGTGGAGCTCTGGAAACACCATATATTTT.

In the case of this clonotype: It may be a read error: a sequence one base away is much more abundant. J is TRBJ1-6 and V is TRBV2; 9 bases line up with TRBD1. Germline V gives CDR1 SNHLY, CDR2 FYNNEI. Trimming removed 5 bases from V and 10 bases from J; junction bases left unmatched: 6. This CDR3 is built from 14 residues. In DNA form, the CDR3 reads TGTGCCAGCAGTCCCGGACAGGGGTTGTCACCCCTCCACTTT. Translation gives CASSPGQGLSPLHF.

This clonotype was counted between two and nine times. A much larger clonotype is one base distant, so this may be a read error. The chain links TRBV6-5 to TRBJ2-7, with D maybe TRBD2 (5 bases). V was shortened by 2 bases and J by 0 bases, with 11 bases between the two germline ends. The CDR3 runs to 15 residues. Germline loops: CDR1 MNHEY, CDR2 SVGAGI. This CDR3 is CASSYIRGFSYEQYF. CDR3 nucleotide sequence: TGTGCCAGCAGTTACATCAGAGGGTTCTCCTACGAGCAGTACTTC.

As concerns this clonotype: A read error is possible here, since a much larger clone lies one base away. The J gene is TRBJ2-7, the V gene TRBV15, with 8 bases identical to TRBD1. The length of the CDR3 is 15 residues. CDR1 and CDR2 from the germline V gene are LNHNV and YYDKDF (reference sequence). The chain's CDR3 is CVTSGPSTGAYEQYF. The CDR3 bases are TGTGTCACCAGTGGTCCGTCGACAGGGGCCTACGAGCAGTACTTC.

The J gene is TRBJ1-6, the V gene TRBV30; D is undetermined. V lost 2 bases, J lost 0 bases, and 11 bases lay in between. This CDR3 comprises 16 residues. Germline-derived CDR1 and CDR2 are GTSNPN and SVGIG (reference sequence). As DNA, the CDR3 is TGTGCCTGGAGTTACCTGGACGTCTCCTATAATTCACCCCTCCACTTT. Its protein is CAWSYLDVSYNSPLHF.

This clonotype was seen a few times. The chain employs TRBV20-1 and TRBJ2-1, with 9 bases that match TRBD2. Germline V gene sequence: CDR1 DFQATT, CDR2 SNEGSKA (reference sequence). This CDR3 is built from 15 residues. The V gene end was trimmed by 1 base and the J gene end by 1 base; junction bases not matched to a gene: 2. The CDR3 region is CSARVAGESYNEQFF. Written as DNA, the CDR3 is TGCAGTGCTAGAGTAGCGGGGGAATCCTACAATGAGCAGTTCTTC.

V gene TRBV9 combines with J gene TRBJ2-2; no clear D gene. The CDR3 has 12 amino acids. Trimming pared 7 bases from V and 4 bases from J, leaving 8 bases between. Germline V gene lookup returns CDR1 SGDLS and CDR2 YYNGEE. The CDR3 nucleotides read TGTGCCAGCGGTCGGTTCACCGGGGAGCTGTTTTTT. This codes for CASGRFTGELFF.

This clonotype appeared a few times. The rearrangement uses TRBV20-1 and TRBJ1-3; TRBD1 agrees at 7 bases. Germline-derived CDR1 and CDR2 are DFQATT and SNEGSKA (reference sequence). The CDR3 totals 15 residues. Losses at the gene ends were 1 base for V and 0 bases for J; bases not matched to a gene: 3. For the CDR3, the DNA is TGCAGTGCTAGAGGCGGGACAGCCTCTGGAAACACCATATATTTT. It encodes CSARGGTASGNTIYF.